This TCR beta chain was sequenced for a study of lymphopenia after photon versus proton radiotherapy (dated by TCRdb to between 2017 and 2020). Regarding the study in general: Photon and proton radiation therapy were compared by the study for their immunological effects in patients with gastrointestinal tumors who developed high-grade lymphopenia. The goal of the study was to characterize the differences between the two radiation modalities in how they affect the immune system. The 15 to 25 patients in the cohort had gastrointestinal tumors, were treated with either photon or proton therapy, and subsequently developed lymphopenia.

On the study overall, not on this receptor specifically: The authors looked at the survival association only in patients who died, and they framed better survival with proton therapy as a possibility rather than a demonstrated result. During treatment, patients who received proton therapy stayed relatively stable, whereas patients who received photon therapy lost naive T cells and TCR diversity and gained effector/memory populations. Once the lymphocyte count had reached its nadir, the repertoires of photon-treated patients showed oligoclonal expansion, particularly of CD8+ Temra cells, and this expansion drove the decline in diversity. Across the cohort, a larger post-nadir drop in TCR diversity was inversely correlated with overall survival time among patients who died.

The CDR3 holds 14 amino acids from the cysteine to the phenylalanine. Solely the CDR3 DNA is kept, with 42 bases framed from the first base. The germline V gene specifies SGHRS as CDR1 and YFSETQ as CDR2. V drops 0 bases and J drops 0 bases, leaving 4 bases in between. Receptor amplification or capture employed the immunoSEQ multiplex PCR assay. T cell repertoires were profiled with deep sequencing of rearranged TCR beta loci together with multiparametric flow cytometry. What TCRdb holds here is the immuneACCESS table cut down to in-frame rearrangements. Part of the clones is not present; checked against another copy, under half of the missing clones reflect an unresolved V gene, and the others are unexplained. The sample profile shows about 33,000 clones; 85% to 90% of them were found once. About 7% of the sample is held by the ten biggest clonotypes. About this clone itself: This clone's antigen is unknown. No quality values exist for individual bases; no much larger clone is one base distant.

This clonotype originated in a woman aged 50 to 60 with pancreatic cancer. The starting material was peripheral blood, obtained from a patient treated with photon-based radiotherapy. In this chain, TRBV5-1 is recombined with TRBJ2-1; the D gene cannot be named for sure. The CDR3 corresponds to CASSLGNSYNEQFF. Read as DNA, the sequence is TGCGCCAGCAGCTTGGGCAACTCCTACAATGAGCAGTTCTTC. The variable domain in full, with residues beyond the CDR3 obtained from the reference TRBV5-1 and TRBJ2-1 genes, is KAGVTQTPRYLIKTRGQQVTLSCSPISGHRSVSWYQQTPGQGLQFLFEYFSETQRNKGNFPGRFSGRQFSNSRSEMNVSTLELGDSALYLCASSLGNSYNEQFFGPGTRLTVL.